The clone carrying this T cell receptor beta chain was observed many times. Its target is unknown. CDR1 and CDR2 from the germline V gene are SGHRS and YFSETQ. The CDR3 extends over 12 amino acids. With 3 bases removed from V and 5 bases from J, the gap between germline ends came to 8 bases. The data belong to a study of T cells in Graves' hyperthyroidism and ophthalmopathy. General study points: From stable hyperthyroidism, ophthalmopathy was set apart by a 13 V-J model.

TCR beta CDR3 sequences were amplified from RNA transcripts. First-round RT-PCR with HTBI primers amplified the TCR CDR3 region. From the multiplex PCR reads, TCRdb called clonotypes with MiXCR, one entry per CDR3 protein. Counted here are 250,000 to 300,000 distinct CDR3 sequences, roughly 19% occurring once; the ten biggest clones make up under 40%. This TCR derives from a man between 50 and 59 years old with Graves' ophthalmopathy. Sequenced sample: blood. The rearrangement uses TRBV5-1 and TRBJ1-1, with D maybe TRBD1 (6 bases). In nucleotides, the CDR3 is TGCGCCAGCAGCTCGGACAGTACTGAAGCTTTCTTT. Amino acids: CASSSDSTEAFF.